This paragraph reports one T cell receptor beta chain. The data were taken from a study of T cell responses to AZD1222 COVID-19 vaccine. TCRdb keeps only in-frame clones here, not all; method: immunoSEQ multiplex PCR. This table holds 99,000 or so clones, 75% to 90% found once. Germline V gives CDR1 SGHRS, CDR2 YFSETQ. The V end was cut by 1 base, the J end by 0 bases, with 13 bases between. CDR3 length: 17 residues. The sequencing used peripheral blood, collected 28 days after the second AZD1222 dose. The V call is TRBV5-1, the J call TRBJ1-4; D unresolved. This TCR was recovered from an adult who received the AZD1222 COVID-19 vaccine. This chain's CDR3 is CASSLSGKRSTNEKLFF. The CDR3 nucleotides read TGCGCCAGCAGCTTGTCCGGGAAGAGGTCAACTAATGAAAAACTGTTTTTT.